This note documents a single T cell receptor beta chain sequence. Its target is not known. This sample was taken from a study of T cells expressing NK-cell markers. Looking at the study overall: It was sorted CD3+CD56-NKG2C+, CD3+CD56+NKG2C- and CD3+CD56+NKG2C+ T cells that provided the TCR beta repertoires. General study findings and limits: In 6 or 7 donors, dominant NKG2C+ clonotypes were roughly 1.0-7.0% of CD8+ T cells.

TCRdb reworked the 5' RACE reads into one entry per CDR3 protein, no DNA. The listing contains about 160,000 distinct CDR3 sequences. The clonotype originates from a woman between 18 and 70 years old in good health. Input material: blood T cells: a sorted CD56 or NKG2C T cell subset, CD4+ or CD8+ T cells, or bulk PBMC T cells (not recorded which).

The CDR3 loop reads CASSLGGGLAGVEQFF. The V and J genes are TRBV7-3 and TRBJ2-1; no DNA is available, so the TRBD2 call from TCRdb remains unchecked. This CDR3 has 16 residues. Germline CDR1 SGHTA, CDR2 FQGTGA. Supplemented by reference TRBV7-3 and TRBJ2-1, the full variable domain reads GAGVSQTPSNKVTEKGKYVELRCDPISGHTALYWYRQSLGQGPEFLIYFQGTGAADDSGLPNDRFFAVRPEGSVSTLKIQRTERGDSAVYLCASSLGGGLAGVEQFFGPGTRLTVL.